Detailed here is one T cell receptor beta chain. As yet, its antigen is unknown. The data belong to a study of shared clonotypes between healthy human individuals. Study observations and caveats: Memory subsets generally showed smaller estimated richness than naive subsets did. A handful of donors shared around 5% of their naive CD4 clonotypes.

The naive CD8 fraction comprised CD45RO-negative cells positively selected for CCR7 and excluded terminally differentiated effector memory CD45RA+ cells. Trimming stripped 4 bases from V and 2 bases from J, with 15 bases between. Germline lookup yields CDR1 LNHDA and CDR2 SQIVND (reference sequence). This CDR3 has 15 residues. Produced via immunoSEQ multiplex PCR; TCRdb's table is partial and in-frame only. The table includes 660,000 or so clones, roughly 95% detected once. This receptor was obtained from a woman aged 30 to 39 in good health. The sample was naive CD8+ T cells sorted from blood. The gene calls are TRBV19 and TRBJ2-7; possible D gene TRBD1, 6 bases. The CDR3 DNA sequence: TGTGCCAGTAGTACTACGACAGGCCAAGCCTACGAGCAGTACTTC. Translation: CASSTTTGQAYEQYF.